Reported below is one T cell receptor (beta chain). The CDR3 consists of 15 residues. Germline CDR1 is SGDLS and CDR2 is YYNGEE. The V and J ends lost 1 base and 2 bases respectively, with 12 bases between them. TCRdb's table, derived via immunoSEQ multiplex PCR, lists solely in-frame clones and lacks some. The sample has 50,000 to 55,000 clones; 70% to 90% are singletons. These data belong to a study of technical replicates of blood from a handful of donors. The V call is TRBV9, the J call TRBJ2-5; D is possibly TRBD2 (6 bases). The sequence was obtained from a human donor in good health. Some clones in this sample may be carry-over from other donors' samples. Sequences were obtained from PBMCs. The CDR3 is CASSVSVGGQETQYF. In DNA, the CDR3 is TGTGCCAGCAGCGTATCGGTGGGGGGACAAGAGACCCAGTACTTC.